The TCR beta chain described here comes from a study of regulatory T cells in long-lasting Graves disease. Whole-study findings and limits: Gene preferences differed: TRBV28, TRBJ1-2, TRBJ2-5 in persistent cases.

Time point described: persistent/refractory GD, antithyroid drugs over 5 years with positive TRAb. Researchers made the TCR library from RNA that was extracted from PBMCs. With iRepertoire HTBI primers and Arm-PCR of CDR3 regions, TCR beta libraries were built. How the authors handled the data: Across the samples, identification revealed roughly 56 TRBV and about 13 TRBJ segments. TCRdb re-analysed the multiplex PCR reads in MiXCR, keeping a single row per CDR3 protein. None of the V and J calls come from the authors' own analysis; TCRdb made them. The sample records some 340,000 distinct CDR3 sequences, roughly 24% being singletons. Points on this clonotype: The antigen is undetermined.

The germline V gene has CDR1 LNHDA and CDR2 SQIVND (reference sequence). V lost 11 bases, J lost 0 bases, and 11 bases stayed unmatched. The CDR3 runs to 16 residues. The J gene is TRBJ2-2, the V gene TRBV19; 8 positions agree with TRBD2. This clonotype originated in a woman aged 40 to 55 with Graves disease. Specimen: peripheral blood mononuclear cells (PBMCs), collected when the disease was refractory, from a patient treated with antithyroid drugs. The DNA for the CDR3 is TGTGCCGGGCGGGCGGGAGGCAATGCGAACACCGGGGAGCTGTTTTTT. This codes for CAGRAGGNANTGELFF.